The present T cell receptor beta chain was sequenced within a study of T cell responses to AZD1222 COVID-19 vaccine. Study-wide results and limits: After the peak T cell response, and only then, were repertoires sampled. Spike-specific TCR breadth rose after two AZD1222 doses, and depth rose as well.

Germline V gives CDR1 MNHEY, CDR2 SVGAGI. This CDR3 is 13 amino acids long. V lost 7 bases to trimming and J lost 7 bases, with 14 bases between them. Second doses were pooled across both intervals (about 4 or about 12 weeks). Produced via immunoSEQ multiplex PCR; TCRdb's table is partial and in-frame only. The data show 40,000 to 55,000 clones, roughly 88% seen once. The sample holds a few counts of this clone. Its specificity is not known. The sample consisted of peripheral blood, taken 28 days after the second AZD1222 dose. The clonotype was recovered from an adult who received the AZD1222 COVID-19 vaccine. The chain links TRBV6-5 to TRBJ1-5; D is undetermined. In nucleotides, the CDR3 is TGTGCCAGCACCCATCAATGGGGACAGCCCCAGCATTTT. Protein sequence: CASTHQWGQPQHF.